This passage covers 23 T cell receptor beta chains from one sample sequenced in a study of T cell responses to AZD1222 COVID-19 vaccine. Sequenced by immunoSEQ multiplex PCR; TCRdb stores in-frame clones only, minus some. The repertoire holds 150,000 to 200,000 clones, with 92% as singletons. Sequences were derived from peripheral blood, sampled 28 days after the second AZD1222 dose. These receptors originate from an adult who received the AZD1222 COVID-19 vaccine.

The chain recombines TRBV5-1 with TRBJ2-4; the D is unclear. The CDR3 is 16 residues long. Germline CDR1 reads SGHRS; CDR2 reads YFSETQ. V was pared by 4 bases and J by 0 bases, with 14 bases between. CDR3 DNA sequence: TGCGCCAGCAGCACTGGTACTTGGGTAGCCAAAAACATTCAGTACTTC. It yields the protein CASSTGTWVAKNIQYF.

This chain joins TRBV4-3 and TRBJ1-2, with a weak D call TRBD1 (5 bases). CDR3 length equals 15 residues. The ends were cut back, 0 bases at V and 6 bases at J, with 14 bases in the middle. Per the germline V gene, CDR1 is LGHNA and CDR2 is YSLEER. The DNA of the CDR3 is TGCGCCAGCAGCCAAGATTTCGGTCCGGGGGATGGCTACACCTTC. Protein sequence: CASSQDFGPGDGYTF.

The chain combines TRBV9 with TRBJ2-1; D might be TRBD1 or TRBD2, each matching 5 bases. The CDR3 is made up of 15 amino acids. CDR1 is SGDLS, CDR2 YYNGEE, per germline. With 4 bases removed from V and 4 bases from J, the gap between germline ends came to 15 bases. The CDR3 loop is CASSLPGPPYNEQFF. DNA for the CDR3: TGTGCCAGCAGCCTGCCGGGACCCCCGTACAATGAGCAGTTCTTC.

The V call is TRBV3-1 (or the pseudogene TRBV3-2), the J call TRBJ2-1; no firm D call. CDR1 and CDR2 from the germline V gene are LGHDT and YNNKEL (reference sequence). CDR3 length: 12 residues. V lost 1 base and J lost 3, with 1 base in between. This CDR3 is CASSQVYNEQFF. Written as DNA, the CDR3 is TGTGCCAGCAGCCAAGTCTACAATGAGCAGTTCTTC.

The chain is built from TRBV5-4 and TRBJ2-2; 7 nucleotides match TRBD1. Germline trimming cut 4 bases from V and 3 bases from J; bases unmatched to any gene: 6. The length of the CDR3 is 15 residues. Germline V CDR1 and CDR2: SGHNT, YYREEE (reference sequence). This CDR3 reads CASSATTGYTGELFF. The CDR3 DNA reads TGTGCCAGCAGCGCTACGACAGGGTACACCGGGGAGCTGTTTTTT.

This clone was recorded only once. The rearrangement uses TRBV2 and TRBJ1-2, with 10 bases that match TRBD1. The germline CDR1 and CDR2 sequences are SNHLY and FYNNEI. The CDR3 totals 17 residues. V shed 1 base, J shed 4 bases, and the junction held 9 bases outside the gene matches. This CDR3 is CASSEGGSGTGVYGYTF. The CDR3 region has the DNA TGTGCCAGCAGTGAAGGAGGCTCCGGGACAGGGGTCTATGGCTACACCTTC.

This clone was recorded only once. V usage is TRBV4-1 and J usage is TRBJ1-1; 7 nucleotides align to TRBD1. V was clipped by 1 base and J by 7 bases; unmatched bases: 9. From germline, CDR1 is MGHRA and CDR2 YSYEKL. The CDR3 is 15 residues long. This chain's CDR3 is CASSQGLAGQSEAFF. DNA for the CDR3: TGCGCCAGCAGCCAAGGACTCGCGGGACAGAGTGAAGCTTTCTTT.

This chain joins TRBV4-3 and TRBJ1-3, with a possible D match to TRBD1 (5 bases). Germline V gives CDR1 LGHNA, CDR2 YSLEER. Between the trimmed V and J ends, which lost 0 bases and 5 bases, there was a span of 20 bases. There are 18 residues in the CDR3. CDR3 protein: CASSQDISGQGRRNTIYF. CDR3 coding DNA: TGCGCCAGCAGCCAAGATATCTCAGGGCAAGGCCGTAGAAACACCATATATTTT.

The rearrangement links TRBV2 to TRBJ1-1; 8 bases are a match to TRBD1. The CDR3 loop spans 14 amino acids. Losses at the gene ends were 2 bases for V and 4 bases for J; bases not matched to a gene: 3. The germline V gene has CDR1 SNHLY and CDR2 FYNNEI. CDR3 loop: CASSEQGASTEAFF. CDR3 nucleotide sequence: TGTGCCAGCAGTGAACAGGGGGCAAGCACTGAAGCTTTCTTT.

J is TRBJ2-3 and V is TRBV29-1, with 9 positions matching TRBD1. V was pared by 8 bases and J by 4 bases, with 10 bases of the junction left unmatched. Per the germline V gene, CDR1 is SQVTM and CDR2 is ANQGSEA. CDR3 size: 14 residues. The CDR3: CSTTGTGIADTQYF. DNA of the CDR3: TGCAGCACTACCGGGACAGGGATCGCAGATACGCAGTATTTT.

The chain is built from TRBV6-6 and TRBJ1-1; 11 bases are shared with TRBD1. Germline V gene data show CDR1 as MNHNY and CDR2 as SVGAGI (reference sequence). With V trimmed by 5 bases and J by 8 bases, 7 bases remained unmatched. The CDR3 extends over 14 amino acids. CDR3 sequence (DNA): TGTGCCAGCAGTACCGGACAGGGGGCGCGGGAAGCTTTCTTT. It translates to CASSTGQGAREAFF.

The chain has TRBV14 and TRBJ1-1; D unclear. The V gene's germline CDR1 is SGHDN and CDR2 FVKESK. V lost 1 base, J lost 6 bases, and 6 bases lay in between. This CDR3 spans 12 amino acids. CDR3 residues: CASSQGYPEAFF. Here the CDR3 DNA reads TGTGCCAGCAGCCAAGGCTACCCTGAAGCTTTCTTT.

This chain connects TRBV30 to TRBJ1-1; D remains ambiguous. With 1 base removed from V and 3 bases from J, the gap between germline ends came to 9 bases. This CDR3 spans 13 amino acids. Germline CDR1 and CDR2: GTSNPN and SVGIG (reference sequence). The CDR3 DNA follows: TGTGCCTGGAGTGGCCTTGGGTACACTGAAGCTTTCTTT. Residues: CAWSGLGYTEAFF. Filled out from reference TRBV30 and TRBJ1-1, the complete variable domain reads SQTIHQWPATLVQPVGSPLSLECTVEGTSNPNLYWYRQAAGRGLQLLFYSVGIGQISSEVPQNLSASRPQDRQFILSSKKLLLSDSGFYLCAWSGLGYTEAFFGQGTRLTVV.

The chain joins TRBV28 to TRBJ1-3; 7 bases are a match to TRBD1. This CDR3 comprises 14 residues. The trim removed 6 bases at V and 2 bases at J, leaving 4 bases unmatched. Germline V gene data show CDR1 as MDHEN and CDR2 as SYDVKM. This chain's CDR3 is CASSPTGAGNTIYF. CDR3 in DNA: TGTGCCAGCAGCCCTACAGGGGCTGGAAACACCATATATTTT. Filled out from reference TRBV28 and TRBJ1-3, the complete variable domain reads DVKVTQSSRYLVKRTGEKVFLECVQDMDHENMFWYRQDPGLGLRLIYFSYDVKMKEKGDIPEGYSVSREKKERFSLILESASTNQTSMYLCASSPTGAGNTIYFGEGSWLTVV.

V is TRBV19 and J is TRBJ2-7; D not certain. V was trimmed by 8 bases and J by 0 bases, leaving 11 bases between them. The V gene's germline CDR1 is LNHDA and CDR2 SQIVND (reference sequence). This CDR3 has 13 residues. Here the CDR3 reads CASQGDSSYEQYF. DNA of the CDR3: TGTGCCAGTCAAGGTGATAGCTCCTACGAGCAGTACTTC. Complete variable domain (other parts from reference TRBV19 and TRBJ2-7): DGGITQSPKYLFRKEGQNVTLSCEQNLNHDAMYWYRQDPGQGLRLIYYSQIVNDFQKGDIAEGYSVSREKKESFPLTVTSAQKNPTAFYLCASQGDSSYEQYFGPGTRLTVT.

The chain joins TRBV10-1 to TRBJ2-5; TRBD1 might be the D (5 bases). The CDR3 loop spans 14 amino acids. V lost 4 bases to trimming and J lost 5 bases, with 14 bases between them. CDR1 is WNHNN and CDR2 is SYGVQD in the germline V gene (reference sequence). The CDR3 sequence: CASSGGRPGETQYF. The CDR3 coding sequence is TGCGCCAGCAGTGGGGGCAGGCCCGGGGAGACCCAGTACTTC.

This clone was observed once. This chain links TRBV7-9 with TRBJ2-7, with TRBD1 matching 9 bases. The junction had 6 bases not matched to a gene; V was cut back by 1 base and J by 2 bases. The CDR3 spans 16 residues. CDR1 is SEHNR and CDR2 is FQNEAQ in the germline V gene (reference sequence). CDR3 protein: CASSLEQGAKTYEQYF. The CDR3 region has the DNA TGTGCCAGCAGCTTAGAACAGGGGGCCAAGACCTACGAGCAGTACTTC.

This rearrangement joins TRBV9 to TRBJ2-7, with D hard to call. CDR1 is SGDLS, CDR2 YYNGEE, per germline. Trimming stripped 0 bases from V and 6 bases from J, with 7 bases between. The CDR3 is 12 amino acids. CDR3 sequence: CASSVGGSEQYF. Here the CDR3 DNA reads TGTGCCAGCAGCGTAGGTGGATCCGAGCAGTACTTC.

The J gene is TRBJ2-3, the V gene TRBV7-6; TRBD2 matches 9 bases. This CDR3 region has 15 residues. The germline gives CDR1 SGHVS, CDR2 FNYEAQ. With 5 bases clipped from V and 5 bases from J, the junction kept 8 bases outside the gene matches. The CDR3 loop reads CASSPTSGYGDTQYF. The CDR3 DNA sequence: TGTGCCAGCAGCCCCACTAGCGGGTATGGAGATACGCAGTATTTT.

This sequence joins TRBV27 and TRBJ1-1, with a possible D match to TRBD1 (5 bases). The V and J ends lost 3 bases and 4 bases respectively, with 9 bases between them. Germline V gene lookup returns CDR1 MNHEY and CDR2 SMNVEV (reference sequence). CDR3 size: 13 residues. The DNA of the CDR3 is TGTGCCAGCAGTTTCGGGGCAGGCACTGAAGCTTTCTTT. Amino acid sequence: CASSFGAGTEAFF.

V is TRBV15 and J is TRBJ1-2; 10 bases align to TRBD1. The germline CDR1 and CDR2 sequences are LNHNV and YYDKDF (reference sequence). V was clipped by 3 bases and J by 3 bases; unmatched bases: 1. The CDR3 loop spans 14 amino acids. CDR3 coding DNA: TGTGCCACCAGCAGGGACAGGGGGTACTATGGCTACACCTTC. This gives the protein CATSRDRGYYGYTF.

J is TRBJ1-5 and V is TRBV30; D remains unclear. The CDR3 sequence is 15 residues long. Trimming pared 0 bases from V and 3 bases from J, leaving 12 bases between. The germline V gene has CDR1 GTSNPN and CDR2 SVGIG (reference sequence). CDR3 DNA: TGTGCCTGGAGTGTACGGCAGATGTACAATCAGCCCCAGCATTTT. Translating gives CAWSVRQMYNQPQHF.

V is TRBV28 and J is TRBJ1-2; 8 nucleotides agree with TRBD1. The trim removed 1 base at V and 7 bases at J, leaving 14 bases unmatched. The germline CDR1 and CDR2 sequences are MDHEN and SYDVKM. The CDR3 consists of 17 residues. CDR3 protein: CASSLYLLDREAGGYTF. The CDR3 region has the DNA TGTGCCAGCAGTTTATACTTATTGGACAGGGAAGCAGGTGGCTACACCTTC.